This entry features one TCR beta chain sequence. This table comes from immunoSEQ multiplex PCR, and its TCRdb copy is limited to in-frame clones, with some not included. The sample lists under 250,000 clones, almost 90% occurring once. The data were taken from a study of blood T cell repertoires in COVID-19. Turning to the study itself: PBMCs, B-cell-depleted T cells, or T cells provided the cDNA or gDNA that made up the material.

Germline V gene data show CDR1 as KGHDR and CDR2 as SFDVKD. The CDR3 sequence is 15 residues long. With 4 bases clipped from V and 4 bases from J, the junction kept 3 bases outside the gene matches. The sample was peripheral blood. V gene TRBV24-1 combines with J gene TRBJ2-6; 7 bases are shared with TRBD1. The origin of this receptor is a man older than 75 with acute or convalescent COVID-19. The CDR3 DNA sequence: TGTGCCACCAGTGAGACAGGGACCGGGGCCAACGTCCTGACTTTC. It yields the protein CATSETGTGANVLTF.